This T cell receptor (beta chain) was profiled in a study of CD8+ T cells in alopecia areata. Germline V gene sequence: CDR1 KGHSH, CDR2 LQKENI. The CDR3 covers 15 residues. The J segment lost 5 bases and the V segment lost 1 base, leaving 7 bases of the junction unmatched. Comments on this clone: Its antigen remains unknown.

Study findings and constraints: The study found TCR sharing across patients less clear than in mice, possibly for HLA reasons. Lesional scalp, especially alopecia totalis/universalis, showed higher clonality than normal scalp. Normal skin's resident alphabeta T cells are also sequenced in scalp samples.

CD4+ cells belonging to four or five patients, who were in the biomarker study, were further sorted into CD25+CD127- cells. Lesional scalp punch biopsies and peripheral blood came from alopecia areata patients. Reverse transcription of extracted RNA yielded cDNA, which provided the sequencing template. Clones were sequenced by immunoSEQ multiplex PCR, and TCRdb holds only the in-frame ones, with some missing. The data show about 37,000 clones, approximately 54% seen once. This receptor was taken from a human donor with alopecia areata. Sequenced: CD4+ Tregs sorted from blood. The V call is TRBV18, the J call TRBJ2-7; 8 bases are shared with TRBD1. The CDR3 DNA sequence: TGTGCCAGCTCACCACGAGGGCAGGGGGCCAACGAGCAGTACTTC. It encodes CASSPRGQGANEQYF.